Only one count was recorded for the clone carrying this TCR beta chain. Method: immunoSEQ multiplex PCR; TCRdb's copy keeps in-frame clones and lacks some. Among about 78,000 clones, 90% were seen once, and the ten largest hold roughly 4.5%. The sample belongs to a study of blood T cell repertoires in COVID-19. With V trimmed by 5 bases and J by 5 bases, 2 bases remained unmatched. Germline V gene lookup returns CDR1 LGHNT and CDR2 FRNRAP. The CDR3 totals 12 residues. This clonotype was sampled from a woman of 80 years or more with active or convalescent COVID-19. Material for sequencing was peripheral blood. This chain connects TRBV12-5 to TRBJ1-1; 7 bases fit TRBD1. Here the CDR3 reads CASGPGGTEAFF. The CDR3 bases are TGTGCTAGTGGTCCAGGGGGGACTGAAGCTTTCTTT.